This T cell receptor (beta chain) appears in the sequencing data of a study of blood T cells in healthy people across ages. This clonotype was detected only once. The germline gene is not matched at one end of the junction; a read error may be the cause. Germline CDR1 LGHNA, CDR2 YSLEER. This CDR3 spans 13 amino acids. A J-beta primer mix and a sample-barcoded 5' primer were used in a second PCR of roughly 6 to 11 cycles. TCRdb reprocessed the 5' RACE reads with MiXCR, giving one entry per CDR3 protein. Found here are around 1,000,000 distinct CDR3 sequences, about 25% of them singletons; the top ten hold approximately 0.71%. These data are also associated with another study on T cells of mothers and their children. That paper states: About 2.8 million TCR beta reads per child versus over 9 million per mother.

The sample taken for sequencing was blood. The chain employs TRBV4-3 and TRBJ1-5; D remains unclear. The sequence derives from a girl between 2 and 10 years old in good health. The DNA for the CDR3 is TGCGCCAACAGCCAAGATCGGCGTCAGCCCCAGCATTTT. Amino acids: CANSQDRRQPQHF.